This is a list of T cell receptor beta chains from one sample in a study of T cells after yellow fever vaccination. TCRdb independently ran MiXCR on the 5' RACE reads; one entry per CDR3 protein. The table lists about 260,000 distinct CDR3 sequences, about 3.7% of them singletons. Sequences were derived from PBMCs, sampled 15 days after the yellow fever booster vaccination. These receptors all stem from a man younger than 35 who received the YFV17D yellow fever vaccine. CDR3s include the opening cysteine and the closing phenylalanine or tryptophan. A D gene is named only where the DNA matches it firmly. Only some rows state a clone size, as once, few, many or a class for expanded clones.

CDR3nt	CDR3aa	abundance	d_gene	v_gene	j_gene
TGTGCCAGCAGCTTAGCGCGGCTAGCAAGGGAGACCCAGTACTTC	CASSLARLARETQYF	many	-	TRBV7-8	TRBJ2-5
TGTGCCAGCAGCTTAACCGACAGGGCTGCGGGCTACACCTTC	CASSLTDRAAGYTF	many	TRBD1	TRBV5-6	TRBJ1-2
TGCGCCAGCAGCCAAGGCTTCTTGAACACTGAAGCTTTCTTT	CASSQGFLNTEAFF	many	-	TRBV4-1	TRBJ1-1
TGTGCCAGCAGCTCCGGGACTAGCGGGGGATACCAAGAGACCCAGTACTTC	CASSSGTSGGYQETQYF	many	TRBD2	TRBV11-3	TRBJ2-5
TGTGCCAGCAGCCAACCCCGGGACAGGGGCTACGAGCAGTACTTC	CASSQPRDRGYEQYF	many	TRBD1	TRBV7-9	TRBJ2-7
TGTGCCAGTAGGGGTTCCGGGTTCACTGAAGCTTTCTTT	CASRGSGFTEAFF	-	-	TRBV19	TRBJ1-1
TGCGCCAGCAGCCAATCCAGGGCGGATACGCAGTATTTT	CASSQSRADTQYF	many	-	TRBV4-1	TRBJ2-3
TGCGCCAGCAGCGAGGGACGGGTAAACTACGAGCAGTACTTC	CASSEGRVNYEQYF	many	-	TRBV5-1	TRBJ2-7
TGTGCCAGCAGCTGGAAGACCGGGACCCTGGTAGATACGCAGTATTTT	CASSWKTGTLVDTQYF	many	-	TRBV5-6	TRBJ2-3
TGTGCCAGCTCTCCTCAAAGGGCGAGCTCCTACGAGCAGTACTTC	CASSPQRASSYEQYF	many	-	TRBV18	TRBJ2-7
TGCGCCAGCAGCTTGGACCCGGGAAACTTTGGGGCCACTGAAGCTTTCTTT	CASSLDPGNFGATEAFF	many	-	TRBV5-1	TRBJ1-1
TGTGCCAGCAGCCAGCCTGGGACAGTAGCCTACGAGCAGTACTTC	CASSQPGTVAYEQYF	many	TRBD1	TRBV5-6	TRBJ2-7
TGTGCCAGCAGCTTAGGGGCGGGGAGCGGTGAGCAGTTCTTC	CASSLGAGSGEQFF	many	-	TRBV7-9	TRBJ2-1
TGTGCCAGCACCTTACAGGGAGGCAAAAACACCGGGGAGCTGTTTTTT	CASTLQGGKNTGELFF	-	-	TRBV6-6	TRBJ2-2
TGCGCCAGCAGCGGGGGCCCTGAAGCTTTCTTT	CASSGGPEAFF	many	-	TRBV5-1	TRBJ1-1
TGTGCCAGCAGCCAAGGGACTACTACCAAGAGAACCCAGTACTTC	CASSQGTTTKRTQYF	many	-	TRBV3-1	TRBJ2-5
TGTGCCAGCAGCTTAAGGCACTATGGCTACACCTTC	CASSLRHYGYTF	many	-	TRBV7-2	TRBJ1-2
TGCGCCAGCAGCTTGGGGGATGGACACCCCGGGGCCAACGTCCTGACTTTC	CASSLGDGHPGANVLTF	many	-	TRBV5-1	TRBJ2-6
TGCAGCGTCCGGACCACTTACGAGCAGTACTTC	CSVRTTYEQYF	many	-	TRBV29-1	TRBJ2-7
TGTGCCAGCAGCCAAAAGGTGACAGGGTACTTAATCGCTACGCAGTATTTT	CASSQKVTGYLIATQYF	many	TRBD1	TRBV7-9	TRBJ2-3
TGTGCCAGCAGCCCTAGGGCAGGGAACGGAGAGCAGTACTTC	CASSPRAGNGEQYF	-	-	TRBV7-9	TRBJ2-7
TGTGCCACTTCACCTCGGGACCAAGAGACCCAGTACTTC	CATSPRDQETQYF	many	-	TRBV10-3	TRBJ2-5
TGCGCCAGCAGCTTGCGACATCCTAATGAAAAACTGTTTTTT	CASSLRHPNEKLFF	many	-	TRBV5-1	TRBJ1-4
TGTGCCAGCAGTTTAGACAGTATCCATGGCTACACCTTC	CASSLDSIHGYTF	many	-	TRBV12-3/TRBV12-4	TRBJ1-2
TGTGCCAGCAAACCACCGCCGGTGAACACTGAAGCTTTCTTT	CASKPPPVNTEAFF	many	-	TRBV12-3/TRBV12-4	TRBJ1-1
TGTGCCAGCAGTTTTTCATTCCTAAACAGGGGGTTCTATGGCTACACCTTC	CASSFSFLNRGFYGYTF	many	TRBD1	TRBV12-3/TRBV12-4	TRBJ1-2
TGCGCCAGCAGCCAAGGGGTCCCAGATACGCAGTATTTT	CASSQGVPDTQYF	many	-	TRBV4-3	TRBJ2-3
TGTGCCAGCAGTTACGACTCCCAGGAGTACTTC	CASSYDSQEYF	-	-	TRBV6-5	TRBJ2-7
TGCGCCAGCAGCTTCGGTGGATACACTGAAGCTTTCTTT	CASSFGGYTEAFF	-	-	TRBV5-1	TRBJ1-1
TGTGCCAGCCTTACGGGGGGGCAAGGAGATACGCAGTATTTT	CASLTGGQGDTQYF	many	TRBD2	TRBV7-9	TRBJ2-3
TGTGCCAGCAGCACAGGGGGTAGTCTCCTCCACTTT	CASSTGGSLLHF	many	TRBD1	TRBV27	TRBJ1-6
TGCAGTGCTAGAGCCGGATCCTCTGGGGCCAACGTCCTGACTTTC	CSARAGSSGANVLTF	many	-	TRBV20-1	TRBJ2-6
TGCGCCAGCAGCTTGGATCCGACTGGGGGCTACACCTTC	CASSLDPTGGYTF	many	-	TRBV5-1	TRBJ1-2
TGTGCCACCAGTGATCATACGGGGGACACCGGGGAGCTGTTTTTT	CATSDHTGDTGELFF	many	-	TRBV24-1	TRBJ2-2
TGTGCCTGGGGTGAGCCGGGACAGGGATTTTACAATGAGCAGTTCTTC	CAWGEPGQGFYNEQFF	many	TRBD1	TRBV30	TRBJ2-1
TGCAGTGCTAGGGAGGCAGTGCGTGAAGCTTTCTTT	CSAREAVREAFF	many	-	TRBV20-1	TRBJ1-1
TGTGCCAGCAGTTACTTATTTGGCAGGGGGCTTCTTGGCTACACCTTC	CASSYLFGRGLLGYTF	many	TRBD1	TRBV6-5	TRBJ1-2